The 18 T cell receptor beta chains below come from one sample, sequenced in a study of tumor-infiltrating lymphocytes in primary liver carcinoma. Total RNA (approximately 500 ng) served as template for TCR beta cDNA synthesis primed by a constant-region primer. Investigators got TCR beta libraries out of three nested multiplex PCR rounds, done with slightly modified ARM-PCR. Running roughly 10 cycles apiece, the first two PCR rounds relied on TRBV1-TRBV30 forward primers together with a C-beta reverse primer. TCRdb analysed the multiplex PCR reads with MiXCR anew, one entry per CDR3 protein. The table shows 300,000 to 350,000 distinct CDR3 sequences, with 65% occurring only once. For blood RNA, unsorted whole blood served as the source, and germline DNA was extracted too. Sequencing was performed on peripheral blood. The receptor set was obtained from a man in his forties with primary liver carcinoma and hepatitis B virus infection.

This clonotype came up once. The chain combines TRBV18 with TRBJ1-1, with D unclear. Germline CDR1 KGHSH, CDR2 LQKENI. The CDR3 is made up of 17 amino acids. V lost 2 bases, J lost 0 bases, and 16 bases lay in between. The CDR3 coding sequence is TGTGCCAGCTCACCAGAGGTAGCGGGATTCATGAACACTGAAGCTTTCTTT. As protein: CASSPEVAGFMNTEAFF.

This sequence joins TRBV29-1 and TRBJ1-2, with D perhaps TRBD1 (5 bases). V shed 2 bases and J shed 1 base, with 14 bases lying between them. Per germline, CDR1 SQVTM and CDR2 ANQGSEA. CDR3 length equals 15 residues. Here the CDR3 DNA reads TGCAGCGTTGAAACCCGGCGGGGGGGTAACTATGGCTACACCTTC. Translation gives CSVETRRGGNYGYTF. The complete variable domain, with remaining parts taken from reference TRBV29-1 and TRBJ1-2, reads SAVISQKPSRDICQRGTSLTIQCQVDSQVTMMFWYRQQPGQSLTLIATANQGSEATYESGFVIDKFPISRPNLTFSTLTVSNMSPEDSSIYLCSVETRRGGNYGYTFGSGTRLTVV.

Comments on this clonotype: This clone may be a read error of a much larger clone one base away. The rearrangement joins TRBV6-5 to TRBJ2-6; tentatively, D is TRBD1 (5 bases). The CDR3 runs to 15 residues. Germline loops: CDR1 MNHEY, CDR2 SVGAGI. Trimming took off 10 bases at V and 0 bases at J, with 13 bases between the two ends. The CDR3, as DNA: TGTGCCAACAGCCTCAGGGACTCTGGGGCCAACGTCCTGACTTTC. Its protein is CANSLRDSGANVLTF.

A note on this clonotype: The junction departs from the called germline gene at one end, perhaps through a read error. V gene TRBV11-2 combines with J gene TRBJ2-7; the D is unclear. This CDR3 is built from 14 residues. CDR1 is SGHAT, CDR2 FQNNGV, per germline. DNA of the CDR3: TGTGCCAGCAACTTAAACAGCCTCTCATACGAGCAATACTTC. It is translated as CASNLNSLSYEQYF.

The chain combines TRBV30 with TRBJ2-7; D unclear. The ends were cut back, 6 bases at V and 0 bases at J, with 12 bases in the middle. The CDR3 has 13 residues. Germline lookup yields CDR1 GTSNPN and CDR2 SVGIG (reference sequence). CDR3: CACHSDNSYEQYF. DNA for the CDR3: TGTGCCTGCCACTCCGACAACTCCTACGAGCAGTACTTC.

As concerns this clonotype: At one end the junction does not follow the germline gene, possibly because of a read error. The genes are TRBV28 and TRBJ2-1; the match to TRBD1 covers 8 bases. Germline CDR1 reads MDHEN; CDR2 reads SYDVKM. The CDR3 length is 15 residues. Here the CDR3 DNA reads TGTGCCAGCACCACGGACAGGGTAAACTACAATGAGGAGTTCTTC. This codes for CASTTDRVNYNEEFF.

As for this clonotype: One end of the junction fails to match germline, which may point to a read error. This chain uses TRBV11-2 with TRBJ2-1; D might be TRBD1 or TRBD2, each matching 5 bases. Per germline, CDR1 SGHAT and CDR2 FQNNGV. CDR3 size: 16 residues. The CDR3: CASSFRASSSYNEQFF. CDR3 sequence (DNA): TGTGCCAGCAGCTTCAGGGCTAGCAGTTCCTATAATGAGCAGTTCTTC.

The chain links TRBV29-1 to TRBJ1-1, with D maybe TRBD1 (5 bases). V was clipped by 3 bases and J by 2 bases, with 7 bases between them. The CDR3 runs 12 residues. CDR1 and CDR2 (germline): SQVTM, ANQGSEA. The CDR3 loop reads CSVEGGNTEAFF. CDR3 coding DNA: TGCAGCGTTGAGGGGGGAAACACTGAAGCTTTCTTT.

This clonotype was seen many times. The DNA for the CDR3 is TGTGCCAGCAGTCCAAGCGGGGCCGGTCGAATTGAGTACTTC. Translated, it gives CASSPSGAGRIEYF. The V gene is TRBV6-2 or TRBV6-3, the J gene TRBJ2-7; 7 bases match TRBD2. Trimming at V came to 5 bases and at J to 11 bases, leaving 15 bases not matched to a gene. Germline lookup yields CDR1 MNHEY and CDR2 SVGEGT. The CDR3 has 14 residues.

This clonotype was counted many times. The V gene is TRBV10-3, the J gene TRBJ2-3; TRBD2 matches at 10 bases. Germline CDR1 and CDR2: ENHRY and SYGVKD. J gave up 5 bases and V 7 bases, and 9 bases lay outside the gene matches. The CDR3 covers 15 residues. CDR3: CAITPSGSLGDTQYF. CDR3 nucleotide sequence: TGTGCCATCACACCTAGCGGGAGTTTGGGAGATACGCAGTATTTT.

The chain couples TRBV11-1 to TRBJ2-3; D call uncertain. CDR1 and CDR2 from the germline V gene are SGHAT and FQDESV (reference sequence). The CDR3 has 15 residues. The ends were cut back, 6 bases at V and 3 bases at J, with 16 bases in the middle. The CDR3 sequence is CASSSNNQLTDTQYF. The CDR3 nucleotides are TGTGCCAGCAGTTCGAATAATCAGCTGACAGATACGCAGTATTTT.

Concerning this clonotype itself: Given a much more abundant clone one base away, this may be a read error. V is TRBV29-1 and J is TRBJ1-3; TRBD1 matches at 7 bases. Trimming took 6 bases from V and 2 from J; bases not matched to a gene: 7. The CDR3 length is 14 residues. From germline, CDR1 is SQVTM and CDR2 ANQGSEA. The CDR3 DNA reads TGCAGCGTCCAACAGGGGCGTGCTGGAAACACCATATATTTT. Its protein product is CSVQQGRAGNTIYF.

With respect to this clonotype: Germline and junction disagree at one end, which may indicate a read error. The chain links TRBV6-1 to TRBJ2-6; D is unclear. This CDR3 spans 15 amino acids. CDR1 is MNHNS and CDR2 is SASEGT in the germline V gene. The CDR3 sequence is CAISEFSQGANVLTF. CDR3 in DNA: TGTGCCATCAGTGAATTCTCCCAAGGGGCCAACGTCCTGACTTTC.

The chain employs TRBV25-1 and TRBJ2-3; maybe TRBD1 (6 bases). This CDR3 has 14 amino acids. V lost 6 bases and J lost 3, with 13 bases in between. Germline V lookup: CDR1 MGHDK, CDR2 SYGVNS. The CDR3 loop is CASRGHRYTDTQYF. The CDR3 coding sequence is TGTGCCAGCAGGGGACACAGGTATACAGATACGCAGTATTTT. The full variable domain, with the rest looked up from reference TRBV25-1 and TRBJ2-3, is EADIYQTPRYLVIGTGKKITLECSQTMGHDKMYWYQQDPGMELHLIHYSYGVNSTEKGDLSSESTVSRIRTEHFPLTLESARPSHTSQYLCASRGHRYTDTQYFGPGTRLTVL.

As regards this clonotype: Relative to the germline gene, one junction end is altered; a read error may explain this. The V gene is TRBV6-2 or TRBV6-3, the J gene TRBJ2-3; the D gene is possibly TRBD1 (5 bases). Looked up from germline, CDR1 is MNHEY and CDR2 is SVGEGT. The CDR3 length is 12 residues. This chain's CDR3 is CARAGSTDTQYF. The CDR3 nucleotides are TGCGCCAGAGCAGGGTCAACAGATACGCAGTATTTT.

Details on this clonotype: One end of the junction does not line up with germline, which may come from a read error. J is TRBJ2-7 and V is TRBV6-5; tentatively, D is TRBD2 (5 bases). CDR3 length: 16 amino acids. Germline loops: CDR1 MNHEY, CDR2 SVGAGI. The CDR3 DNA reads TGTGCCGGCAGTTCCCGTACTACAGCGGAAGGGCCCGAGCAGTACTTC. Protein product: CAGSSRTTAEGPEQYF.

On this clonotype itself: The CDR3 end shows no conserved phenylalanine or tryptophan, and so a read error is likely. The V gene is TRBV5-4, the J gene TRBJ2-3; 10 bases align to TRBD1. Per germline, CDR1 SGHNT and CDR2 YYREEE (reference sequence). With V trimmed by 7 bases and J by 2 bases, 7 bases remained unmatched. CDR3 length: 15 amino acids. The CDR3 DNA sequence: TGTGCCAGCGGCCCAAGACAGGGGGCCACAGATACGCAGTATTTG. Protein product: CASGPRQGATDTQYL.

Comments on this clonotype: A clone one base away is much larger, so this may be a read error. The V call is TRBV11-2, the J call TRBJ2-5; a possible D gene is TRBD1 (6 bases). There are 14 residues in the CDR3. Germline loops: CDR1 SGHAT, CDR2 FQNNGV. CDR3 residues: CTSSVWTEQETQYF. The CDR3 DNA is TGTACCAGCAGCGTATGGACAGAGCAAGAGACCCAGTACTTC.